What follows are 17 T cell receptor beta chains derived from one specimen sequenced in a study of blood T cell repertoires in COVID-19. Sequencing was performed with immunoSEQ multiplex PCR; in TCRdb, only in-frame clones are kept and a portion is missing. The table records 23,000 or so clones, about nine tenths of them present only once. Sequences were obtained from peripheral blood. All receptors come from a woman between 65 and 79 years old with active COVID-19.

J is TRBJ2-1 and V is TRBV19, with 9 bases aligning to TRBD2. Looked up from germline, CDR1 is LNHDA and CDR2 is SQIVND (reference sequence). Trimming removed 1 base from V and 2 bases from J; junction bases left unmatched: 3. The CDR3 covers 16 residues. The CDR3 region has the DNA TGTGCCAGTAGTATAGGACTAGCGGAGCCCTACAATGAGCAGTTCTTC. Translating it yields CASSIGLAEPYNEQFF.

The chain is built from TRBV10-1 and TRBJ2-3; the D gene is possibly TRBD2 (6 bases). The CDR3 is 12 residues long. Germline CDR1 and CDR2: WNHNN and SYGVQD (reference sequence). V was shortened by 3 bases and J by 6 bases, with 7 bases between the two germline ends. CDR3: CASSDGGDTQYF. CDR3 DNA: TGCGCCAGCAGTGATGGGGGGGATACGCAGTATTTT.

The CDR3 reads CATRPGQPGNTIYF. CDR3 coding DNA: TGTGCCACCAGGCCGGGACAGCCTGGAAACACCATATATTTT. This rearrangement joins TRBV15 to TRBJ1-3, with 7 bases identical to TRBD1. The CDR3 covers 14 residues. Germline values: CDR1 LNHNV, CDR2 YYDKDF (reference sequence). The junction had 4 bases not matched to a gene; V was cut back by 6 bases and J by 2 bases.

The chain recombines TRBV28 with TRBJ1-4; tentatively, D is TRBD1 (6 bases). The V gene lost 6 bases and the J gene lost 2 bases, with 13 bases spanning the gap. CDR1 and CDR2 from the germline V gene are MDHEN and SYDVKM. The CDR3 contains 15 residues. The CDR3 DNA reads as TGTGCCAGCAGCCTACTGGGGGCCACTAATGAAAAACTGTTTTTT. Translation gives CASSLLGATNEKLFF.

The J gene is TRBJ1-6, the V gene TRBV16, with a possible D match to TRBD1 (6 bases). Germline lookup yields CDR1 KGHSY and CDR2 FQNENV. The length of the CDR3 is 12 residues. Deletions cut 7 bases from V and 14 bases from J, with 15 bases between. CDR3 loop: CASTFPQGSLHF. The CDR3 DNA reads as TGTGCCAGCACCTTCCCCCAGGGGTCCCTCCACTTT.

This chain links TRBV7-9 with TRBJ1-2, with 8 nucleotides matching TRBD1. The CDR3 runs to 13 residues. The J segment lost 8 bases and the V segment lost 2 bases, leaving 4 bases of the junction unmatched. Germline CDR1 and CDR2: SEHNR and FQNEAQ (reference sequence). For the CDR3, the DNA is TGTGCCAGCAGCTTATCAGGGGGCGAGGGCTACACCTTC. Protein sequence: CASSLSGGEGYTF.

CDR3 bases: TGTGCCAGCAAAGTACAGGGCTACGACAATGAGCAGTTCTTC. Translation gives CASKVQGYDNEQFF. The J gene is TRBJ2-1, the V gene TRBV5-5, with D perhaps matching TRBD1 (6 bases). The CDR3 totals 14 residues. CDR1 and CDR2 (germline): SGHKS, YYEKEE (reference sequence). Trimming took off 6 bases at V and 5 bases at J, with 15 bases between the two ends.

V is TRBV6-2 or TRBV6-3 and J is TRBJ2-1; D ambiguous. The CDR3 runs to 16 residues. Germline-derived CDR1 and CDR2 are MNHEY and SVGEGT. Trimming shortened V by 4 bases and J by 6 bases, and 19 bases separated the two germline ends. This chain's CDR3 is CASSSPDSPAFNEQFF. The CDR3 DNA reads as TGTGCCAGCAGTTCCCCTGACTCTCCAGCCTTCAATGAGCAGTTCTTC.

V gene TRBV2 combines with J gene TRBJ1-1, with D possibly TRBD1 on 6 matching bases. Germline V gives CDR1 SNHLY, CDR2 FYNNEI. Deletions cut 3 bases from V and 4 bases from J, with 9 bases between. The length of the CDR3 is 13 residues. The CDR3 loop is CASSEEQGTEAFF. The CDR3 nucleotides are TGTGCCAGCAGTGAGGAACAGGGCACTGAAGCTTTCTTT. The full variable domain, with the rest looked up from reference TRBV2 and TRBJ1-1, is EPEVTQTPSHQVTQMGQEVILRCVPISNHLYFYWYRQILGQKVEFLVSFYNNEISEKSEIFDDQFSVERPDGSNFTLKIRSTKLEDSAMYFCASSEEQGTEAFFGQGTRLTVV.

This clone was picked up one time. The rearrangement joins TRBV10-3 to TRBJ1-1, with 9 bases identical to TRBD1. The CDR3 extends over 14 amino acids. Germline CDR1 reads ENHRY; CDR2 reads SYGVKD. V dropped 5 bases and J dropped 5; count of bases not matched to a gene: 6. CDR3 DNA sequence: TGTGCCATCAGTACAGGGGGCGCGAGGACTGAAGCTTTCTTT. Translating it yields CAISTGGARTEAFF.

The rearrangement links TRBV19 to TRBJ2-2; 7 bases are a match to TRBD1. Unmatched junction bases numbered 7, after V lost 4 bases and J lost 5 bases. Germline values: CDR1 LNHDA, CDR2 SQIVND (reference sequence). The CDR3 runs to 15 residues. In nucleotides, the CDR3 is TGTGCCAGTAGTACACAAGGGACAGTTACCGGGGAGCTGTTTTTT. This codes for CASSTQGTVTGELFF.

CDR3 sequence reads: CASSLGTGQGGNQPQHF. Here the CDR3 DNA reads TGTGCCAGCAGCTTGGGTACAGGGCAGGGGGGCAATCAGCCCCAGCATTTT. The gene calls are TRBV5-6 and TRBJ1-5, with 7 bases lining up with TRBD1. J gave up 2 bases and V 0 bases, and 8 bases lay outside the gene matches. Germline CDR1 and CDR2: SGHDT and YYEEEE. The CDR3 is made up of 17 amino acids.

The rearrangement uses TRBV14 and TRBJ2-5; 7 bases align to TRBD1. After removal of 2 bases from V and 7 bases from J, the junction contained 7 bases not matched to a gene. Germline V CDR1 and CDR2: SGHDN, FVKESK. This CDR3 has 14 residues. The CDR3, as DNA: TGTGCCAGCAGCCAATGGGGGACAGTCGGGACCCAGTACTTC. Its protein product is CASSQWGTVGTQYF.

The CDR3 DNA follows: TGTGCCAGCAGTTTAGCCCGGGGTGGAAAACTGTTTTTT. Translated: CASSLARGGKLFF. The chain links TRBV12-3 or TRBV12-4 to TRBJ1-4; no clear D gene. V lost 0 bases to trimming and J lost 10 bases, with 9 bases between them. The CDR3 extends over 13 amino acids.

The genes are TRBV28 and TRBJ1-1; 7 bases fit TRBD1. The germline V gene encodes CDR1 MDHEN and CDR2 SYDVKM. The ends lost 5 bases at V and 3 bases at J; junction bases unmatched: 6. This CDR3 spans 14 amino acids. CDR3 region: CASSGAGGDTEAFF. The CDR3 DNA is TGTGCCAGCAGTGGGGCAGGGGGTGACACTGAAGCTTTCTTT.

V gene TRBV11-2 combines with J gene TRBJ2-7; 11 bases are a match to TRBD2. Losses at the gene ends were 2 bases for V and 2 bases for J; bases not matched to a gene: 11. This CDR3 is built from 18 residues. Germline CDR1 reads SGHAT; CDR2 reads FQNNGV. The CDR3 bases are TGTGCCAGCAGCTTAAGCCTAGCGGGAGGTATGGTGACCTACGAGCAGTACTTC. The encoded protein is CASSLSLAGGMVTYEQYF.

The V call is TRBV19, the J call TRBJ1-5, with a tentative D call TRBD1 (6 bases). Germline CDR1 and CDR2: LNHDA and SQIVND (reference sequence). This CDR3 spans 18 amino acids. Deletions cut 6 bases from V and 1 base from J, with 22 bases between. The CDR3 DNA sequence: TGTGCCAGTAGCACAGACAGGTTCGGCCTGGGGAGCAATCAGCCCCAGCATTTT. It is translated as CASSTDRFGLGSNQPQHF.